A single T cell receptor beta chain is shown here with its context. Its antigen target is currently unknown. No much larger clone exists at a distance of one base, and base qualities are not known. The treatment or condition tag for this specimen amounts to: in vitro stimulation with specific CMV peptide epitopes to enrich CMV-specific T cells. This sample is drawn from a study of T cell repertoires in cytomegalovirus infection (dated by TCRdb to about 2019). Notes on the research overall: The peptide stimulations were aimed at well-studied HLA-B-restricted epitopes as well as recently identified HLA-C-restricted CMV epitopes, whose presentation resists viral immunomodulation. Because public TCR beta signatures pointed to carriage of CMV infection together with the matching HLA type, the HLA type of each donor mattered for the analysis. The full study reports these points: The ex vivo response was dominated by HLA-C-restricted CMV-specific TCR beta clonotypes, which also provided the single most frequent clonotype in two of eight donors. Carriers of CMV infection plus the relevant HLA type were discriminated by the cumulative frequency of public TCR beta family members in the study cohort and in an independent roughly 350-donor cohort.

The reads were generated on an Illumina HiSeq 1500. The public reads were quality trimmed at Q25 with fastp and then assembled into clones with MiXCR by TCRdb, keeping productive beta chains. Every entry covers one CDR3 protein and lists the most common genes and DNA from its rows. The sample records roughly 340,000 distinct CDR3 sequences, roughly 29% of which are singletons. The ten largest clonotypes hold around 19% of the sample. The CDR3 covers 13 residues, taking in both the cysteine and the phenylalanine. The kept DNA is CDR3 alone, 39 bases in frame from the first base. The junction carries 7 bases between V and J, which are trimmed by 3 bases and 0 bases respectively. According to the germline V gene (reference sequence), CDR1 reads GTSNPN and CDR2 reads SVGIG.

The sequence is built from TRBV30 and TRBJ2-3; no D gene can be assigned with confidence. The TCR originated in a human donor in good health (CMV status not recorded). Some clones in this sample may be carry-over from other donors' samples. Sequences were derived from cultured PBMCs, sampled from culture after CMV antigen stimulation. The nucleotide sequence reads as follows: TGTGCCTGGAGCTGGGAAAGCACAGATACGCAGTATTTT. It specifies CAWSWESTDTQYF.